Given below is one T cell receptor (beta chain) in context. The data were produced by immunoSEQ multiplex PCR, yet TCRdb's version contains in-frame clones alone and is incomplete. Of about 95,000 clones listed, approximately 86% are singletons. Time point meaning: baseline pretreatment blood. Treatment given: 15 Gy SBRT to primary tumor, nephrectomy 4 weeks later. Serial blood draws occurred at baseline and 2 and 4 weeks post-SBRT. Germline lookup yields CDR1 SNHLY and CDR2 FYNNEI. CDR3 length: 17 residues. The V end was cut by 5 bases, the J end by 1 base, with 15 bases between. The record originates from a study of radiation and T cells in renal cell carcinoma.

The source of this sequence is a man aged 45-65 years with renal cell carcinoma. The source material was blood, sampled from a patient whose treatment included radiotherapy and nephrectomy. The chain employs TRBV2 and TRBJ2-6; D may be TRBD1 (5 bases). The CDR3 sequence: CASSPRQRLSGANVLTF. The CDR3 nucleotides read TGTGCCAGCAGTCCCAGACAGCGATTATCTGGGGCCAACGTCCTGACTTTC. The variable domain in full, completed from reference TRBV2 and TRBJ2-6, reads EPEVTQTPSHQVTQMGQEVILRCVPISNHLYFYWYRQILGQKVEFLVSFYNNEISEKSEIFDDQFSVERPDGSNFTLKIRSTKLEDSAMYFCASSPRQRLSGANVLTFGAGSRLTVL.